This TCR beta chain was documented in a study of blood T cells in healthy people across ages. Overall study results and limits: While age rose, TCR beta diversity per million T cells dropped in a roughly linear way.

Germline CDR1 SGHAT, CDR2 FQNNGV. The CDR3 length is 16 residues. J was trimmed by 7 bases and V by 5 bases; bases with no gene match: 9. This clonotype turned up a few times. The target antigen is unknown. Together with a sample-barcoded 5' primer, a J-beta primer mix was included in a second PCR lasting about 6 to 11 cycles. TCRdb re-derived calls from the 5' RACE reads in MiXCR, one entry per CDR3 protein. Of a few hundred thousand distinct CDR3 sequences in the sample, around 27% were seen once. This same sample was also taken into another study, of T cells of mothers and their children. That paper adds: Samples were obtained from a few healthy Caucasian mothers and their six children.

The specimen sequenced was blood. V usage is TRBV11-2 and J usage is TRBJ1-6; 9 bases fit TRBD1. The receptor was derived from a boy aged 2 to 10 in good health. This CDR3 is CASSRTGTGLNSPLHF. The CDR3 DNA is TGTGCCAGCAGCCGAACCGGGACAGGGTTGAATTCACCCCTCCACTTT. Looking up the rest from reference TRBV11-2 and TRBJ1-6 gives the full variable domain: EAGVAQSPRYKIIEKRQSVAFWCNPISGHATLYWYQQILGQGPKLLIQFQNNGVVDDSQLPKDRFSAERLKGVDSTLKIQPAKLEDSAVYLCASSRTGTGLNSPLHFGNGTRLTVT.